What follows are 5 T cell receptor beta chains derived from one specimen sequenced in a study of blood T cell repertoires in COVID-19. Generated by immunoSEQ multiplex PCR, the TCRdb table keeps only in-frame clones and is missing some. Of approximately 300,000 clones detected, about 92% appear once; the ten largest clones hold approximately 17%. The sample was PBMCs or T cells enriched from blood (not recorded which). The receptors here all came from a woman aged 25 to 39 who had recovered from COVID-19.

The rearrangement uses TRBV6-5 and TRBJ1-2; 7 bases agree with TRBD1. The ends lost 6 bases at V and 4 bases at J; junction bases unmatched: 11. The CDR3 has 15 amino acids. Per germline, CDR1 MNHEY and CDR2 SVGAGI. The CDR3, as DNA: TGTGCCAGCAGCCCGCTTGGGTCAGGGGGCTATGGCTACACCTTC. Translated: CASSPLGSGGYGYTF.

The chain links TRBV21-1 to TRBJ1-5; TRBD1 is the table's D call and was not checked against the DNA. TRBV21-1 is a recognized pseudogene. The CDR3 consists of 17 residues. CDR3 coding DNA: TGTGCCAGCAGCGAGTGTGACAGGGTTACTAGCAATCAGCCCCAGCATTTT. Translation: CASSECDRVTSNQPQHF.

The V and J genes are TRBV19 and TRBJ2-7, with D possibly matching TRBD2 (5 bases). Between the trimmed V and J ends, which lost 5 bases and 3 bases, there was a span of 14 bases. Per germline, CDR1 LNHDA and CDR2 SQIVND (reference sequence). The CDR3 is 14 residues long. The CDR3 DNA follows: TGTGCCAGTAGTGGCGGTGGGAGACACTACGAGCAGTACTTC. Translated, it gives CASSGGGRHYEQYF.

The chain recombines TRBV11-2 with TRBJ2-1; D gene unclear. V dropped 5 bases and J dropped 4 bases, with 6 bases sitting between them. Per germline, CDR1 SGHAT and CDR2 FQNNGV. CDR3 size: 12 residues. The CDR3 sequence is CASSIQYNEQFF. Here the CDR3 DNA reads TGTGCCAGCAGCATACAGTACAATGAGCAGTTCTTC.

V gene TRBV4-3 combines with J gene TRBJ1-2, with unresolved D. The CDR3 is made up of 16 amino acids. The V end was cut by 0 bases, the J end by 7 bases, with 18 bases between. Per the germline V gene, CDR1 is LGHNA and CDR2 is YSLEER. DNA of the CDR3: TGCGCCAGCAGCCAAGACTTTAAGGGAGCCGGCTCTGGCTACACCTTC. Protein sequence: CASSQDFKGAGSGYTF.